This T cell receptor beta chain was profiled in a study of cytomegalovirus exposure and HLA in healthy donors. Study-wide findings and caveats: In a later analysis, first-cohort TCR clusters were found to tend to co-occur in the approximately 120 validation repertoires.

The CDR3 extends over 17 amino acids. The junction had 5 bases not matched to a gene; V was cut back by 2 bases and J by 4 bases. Looked up from germline, CDR1 is SGHAT and CDR2 is FQNNGV. Some clones are missing from TCRdb's copy, which holds only in-frame ones; the method was immunoSEQ multiplex PCR. Found here are 150,000 to 250,000 clones, around 80% of them singletons; the top ten hold 13%. Regarding this clone: The antigen is unknown.

The rearrangement joins TRBV11-2 to TRBJ2-3; 14 bases agree with TRBD2. The specimen sequenced was PBMCs. This clonotype was sampled from a woman aged 25-40 years in good health and CMV-seropositive. The CDR3 reads CASSLRGTSGSSDTQYF. Written as DNA, the CDR3 is TGTGCCAGCAGCTTAAGGGGGACTAGCGGGAGCTCAGATACGCAGTATTTT.